The source of this T cell receptor (beta chain) is a study of sequential checkpoint blockade in melanoma. Whole-study context: First-line arms were nivolumab then ipilimumab, or the reverse, randomized 1:1. Both treatment sequences were followed by maintenance nivolumab.

Treatment reported: randomized to nivolumab then ipilimumab (arm A) or the reverse (arm B). DNA-damaging chemotherapy had not been given to any patient beforehand. From thawed PBMCs, live CD3+CD8+ cells negative for CD19 and CD56 were sorted. CDR1 and CDR2 (germline): SNHLY, FYNNEI. V was pared by 7 bases and J by 4 bases, with 6 bases of the junction left unmatched. The CDR3 sequence is 13 residues long. Sequencing was performed with immunoSEQ multiplex PCR; in TCRdb, only in-frame clones are kept and a portion is missing. The sample holds 7,000 to 8,500 clones, roughly three fifths seen once. The starting material was CD8+ T cells sorted from blood (inferred from file names), obtained from a patient given nivolumab and ipilimumab in sequence. The V call is TRBV2, the J call TRBJ2-7; 8 bases fit TRBD2. This TCR was recovered from a human donor with melanoma. CDR3 loop: CASTGTRRYEQYF. The CDR3 nucleotides read TGTGCCAGCACCGGGACTAGAAGATACGAGCAGTACTTC.